Listed below are T cell receptor beta chains from one sample, sequenced in a study of shared clonotypes between healthy human individuals. Libraries were prepared by immunoSEQ multiplex PCR; TCRdb keeps only in-frame clonotypes and omits some of them. Of more than 2 million clones in the sample, approximately 94% were seen once. The sample taken for sequencing was naive CD8+ T cells sorted from blood. The receptors were gathered from a man younger than 35 in good health. CDR3s include the opening cysteine and the closing phenylalanine or tryptophan. The D gene is left open where the match is weak.

CASSPTGGSPLHF,-,TRBV6-6,13,TRBJ1-6
CAWSARFRGEGYGYTF,-,TRBV30,16,TRBJ1-2
CASSLLRADTQYF,-,TRBV27,13,TRBJ2-3
CASSWGVDYEQYF,-,TRBV5-4,13,TRBJ2-7
CASSSYTGALAFF,-,TRBV28,13,TRBJ1-1
CATSSWTGDSTSYEQYF,-,TRBV15,17,TRBJ2-7
CASSPSGTRGNEQFF,TRBD2,TRBV9,15,TRBJ2-1
CATSRDRGTNQPQHF,-,TRBV15,15,TRBJ1-5
CASSPWTGTDTQYF,-,TRBV27,14,TRBJ2-3
CASSLSTGDLQETQYF,TRBD1,TRBV7-8,16,TRBJ2-5
CASSGGPANYGYTF,-,TRBV2,14,TRBJ1-2
CASSYGTGAGYEQYF,TRBD1,TRBV6-5,15,TRBJ2-7
CASSLATGFNQPQHF,-,TRBV7-2,15,TRBJ1-5
CASSPSEQETQYF,-,TRBV7-9,13,TRBJ2-5
CASSLERTGGATYEQYF,TRBD1,TRBV7-6,17,TRBJ2-7
CASSPMTLAGGEETQYF,TRBD2,TRBV7-8,17,TRBJ2-5
CASSEGHGDEQFF,-,TRBV2,13,TRBJ2-1
CASSYSDSGSYEQYF,-,TRBV6-6,15,TRBJ2-7
CASTPSNRAGTYEQYF,-,TRBV2,16,TRBJ2-7
CASSLDVSGAEETQYF,-,TRBV7-8,16,TRBJ2-5
CASSLSVRTGNWETQYF,TRBD1,TRBV28,17,TRBJ2-5
CASSYQGGVWEQYF,-,TRBV6-6,14,TRBJ2-7
CASSLGDTAGWEQYF,-,TRBV7-6,15,TRBJ2-7
CASTPSDGGYEQYF,TRBD2,TRBV6-5,14,TRBJ2-7
CASSQVAASSYEQYF,-,TRBV4-3,15,TRBJ2-7
CASSRTDSYNEQFF,-,TRBV6-5,14,TRBJ2-1
CASSQSDGAYEQYF,-,TRBV9,14,TRBJ2-7
CASRYRLAGLYNEQFF,TRBD2,TRBV6-5,16,TRBJ2-1